The 30 T cell receptor beta chains given below trace back to one sample, sequenced in a study of beta chain features in type 1 diabetes (dated by TCRdb to 2017 to 2018). The protocol used for the library was the immunoSEQ multiplex PCR assay. All of the isolated RNA was reverse transcribed with the High Capacity cDNA Reverse Transcription Kit, so expressed TCRB transcripts were sequenced. TCRdb holds this immuneACCESS table with in-frame rearrangements only. Some clones are missing; in checked studies, unresolved V genes explain under half, and the rest has no known cause. The sample profile shows 500,000 to 700,000 clones; less than 20% of them were found once. The ten largest account for about 0.097% of the sample. Source material: naive CD4+ T cells from blood. This specimen's cell subset or site label, interpreted: true naive CD4+ T cells. The receptors shown here come from a man younger than 35 in good health.

Here the CDR3 DNA reads TGTGCCAGCAGTTTCGGAGGGACAAGCTCCTACGAGCAGTACTTC. Translating it yields CASSFGGTSSYEQYF. The V gene is TRBV27, the J gene TRBJ2-7; D tentatively reads TRBD1 or TRBD2 (6 bases each). V was pared by 3 bases and J by 0 bases, with 12 bases between. The CDR3 extends over 15 amino acids. CDR1 and CDR2 from the germline V gene are MNHEY and SMNVEV (reference sequence).

The sample holds one count of this clone. The chain couples TRBV11-2 to TRBJ2-1, with 8 positions matching TRBD2. V dropped 1 base and J dropped 4; count of bases not matched to a gene: 12. The CDR3 extends over 18 amino acids. Germline CDR1 and CDR2: SGHAT and FQNNGV. The DNA of the CDR3 is TGTGCCAGCAGCTTAGTCGGTGGTAGCGGGGTAGTTTACAATGAGCAGTTCTTC. Amino acid sequence: CASSLVGGSGVVYNEQFF.

This clone was seen more than once but under ten times. This CDR3 reads CASSQERTEQFF. CDR3 nucleotides: TGTGCCAGCAGCCAAGAACGGACTGAGCAGTTCTTC. V gene TRBV4-2 combines with J gene TRBJ2-1; no definite D call. Per germline, CDR1 LGHNA and CDR2 YNFKEQ. Trimming took off 0 bases at V and 9 bases at J, with 6 bases between the two ends. The CDR3 sequence is 12 residues long.

There are a few counts of this clone. This rearrangement joins TRBV9 to TRBJ2-5, with unresolved D. The CDR3 loop spans 13 amino acids. Germline V gene data show CDR1 as SGDLS and CDR2 as YYNGEE. Trimming stripped 0 bases from V and 9 bases from J, with 12 bases between. The CDR3 DNA follows: TGTGCCAGCAGCGTAGAGGCCACCCGGGCCCAGTACTTC. Amino acids: CASSVEATRAQYF.

The chain combines TRBV9 with TRBJ2-1; 7 nucleotides align to TRBD1. Germline V CDR1 and CDR2: SGDLS, YYNGEE. The junction had 8 bases not matched to a gene; V was cut back by 4 bases and J by 4 bases. The CDR3 runs to 15 residues. CDR3: CASSLRQGKYNEQFF. The CDR3 DNA sequence: TGTGCCAGCAGCCTCCGACAGGGTAAATACAATGAGCAGTTCTTC.

This clone was counted a single time. The chain has TRBV15 and TRBJ1-1; D is possibly TRBD1 (5 bases). V shed 8 bases and J shed 2 bases, with 12 bases lying between them. The germline gives CDR1 LNHNV, CDR2 YYDKDF (reference sequence). The CDR3 spans 13 residues. CDR3 region: CATRLTANTEAFF. CDR3 nucleotides: TGTGCCACCCGATTGACAGCAAACACTGAAGCTTTCTTT.

The chain has TRBV7-6 and TRBJ2-5; D is possibly TRBD1 or TRBD2 (5 bases each). The tail of the sequence fits TRBJ2-7 better, so the J call may be wrong. Germline V lookup: CDR1 SGHVS, CDR2 FNYEAQ. The CDR3 length is 14 residues. The DNA for the CDR3 is TGTGCCAGCAGACTTCAATCGGGGCCCTACGAGCAGTACTTC. It encodes CASRLQSGPYEQYF.

The chain is built from TRBV18 and TRBJ1-1; 10 nucleotides agree with TRBD1. Trimming cost V 6 bases and J 3 bases; bases outside gene matches: 1. There are 13 residues in the CDR3. Germline V gene data show CDR1 as KGHSH and CDR2 as LQKENI. This chain's CDR3 is CASSGTGDTEAFF. The DNA of the CDR3 is TGTGCCAGCTCCGGGACAGGGGACACTGAAGCTTTCTTT.

This chain connects TRBV28 to TRBJ1-4; maybe TRBD1 (5 bases). CDR1 is MDHEN and CDR2 is SYDVKM in the germline V gene. V lost 5 bases to trimming and J lost 10 bases, with 17 bases between them. CDR3 length: 14 amino acids. CDR3 nucleotide sequence: TGTGCCAGCAGTATTAGGCAGGGAGAAAGAAAACTGTTTTTT. It specifies CASSIRQGERKLFF.

The chain has TRBV9 and TRBJ2-2; D gene unclear. The CDR3 has 12 amino acids. Germline V gene sequence: CDR1 SGDLS, CDR2 YYNGEE. Trimming removed 4 bases at V and 2 bases at J, with 3 bases between. This chain's CDR3 is CASSLNTGELFF. In DNA, the CDR3 is TGTGCCAGCAGCTTAAACACCGGGGAGCTGTTTTTT.

This clone was seen only a few times. Other DNA sequences of this sample code for an identical CDR3. The chain has TRBV9 and TRBJ2-5, with D unresolved. Trimming removed 0 bases at V and 2 bases at J, with 5 bases between. CDR1 is SGDLS, CDR2 YYNGEE, per germline. This CDR3 has 13 residues. The chain's CDR3 is CASSVALQETQYF. In DNA, the CDR3 is TGTGCCAGCAGCGTAGCACTGCAAGAGACCCAGTACTTC. Full variable domain (outside the CDR3, taken from reference TRBV9 and TRBJ2-5): DSGVTQTPKHLITATGQRVTLRCSPRSGDLSVYWYQQSLDQGLQFLIQYYNGEERAKGNILERFSAQQFPDLHSELNLSSLELGDSALYFCASSVALQETQYFGPGTRLLVL.

This clone was seen more than once but under ten times. The chain employs TRBV10-3 and TRBJ1-5; 7 bases map to TRBD1. The CDR3 runs 13 residues. V shed 8 bases, J shed 2 bases, and the junction held 3 bases outside the gene matches. Per germline, CDR1 ENHRY and CDR2 SYGVKD. This CDR3 reads CAIQGGGNQPQHF. The CDR3 DNA follows: TGTGCCATCCAGGGGGGTGGCAATCAGCCCCAGCATTTT.

In its sample, this clone was seen a few times. The chain has TRBV7-2 and TRBJ2-3; no reliable D call. CDR3 length equals 19 residues. Germline assignment: CDR1 SGHTA and CDR2 FQGNSA. The ends were cut back, 0 bases at V and 0 bases at J, with 19 bases in the middle. The CDR3 DNA reads as TGTGCCAGCAGCTTAGCTTGGCTCACCTTCTCCCTTAGCACAGATACGCAGTATTTT. Protein sequence: CASSLAWLTFSLSTDTQYF.

The chain is built from TRBV5-1 and TRBJ2-3; 13 bases are shared with TRBD2. The junction had 6 bases not matched to a gene; V was cut back by 3 bases and J by 2 bases. The germline V gene encodes CDR1 SGHRS and CDR2 YFSETQ. The CDR3 extends over 17 amino acids. In DNA, the CDR3 is TGCGCCAGCAGCTCACAAGGGACTAGCGGGATCACAGATACGCAGTATTTT. It is translated as CASSSQGTSGITDTQYF.

The sample holds a few counts of this clone. The chain couples TRBV5-1 to TRBJ2-1; D uncertain. The CDR3 totals 11 residues. The V gene lost 2 bases and the J gene lost 10 bases, with 7 bases spanning the gap. Germline V gene sequence: CDR1 SGHRS, CDR2 YFSETQ. The chain's CDR3 is CASSFIGEQFF. The CDR3 DNA reads TGCGCCAGCAGCTTTATAGGAGAGCAGTTCTTC.

This chain joins TRBV5-4 and TRBJ2-1; 10 positions match TRBD1. CDR1 is SGHNT and CDR2 is YYREEE in the germline V gene (reference sequence). Trimming at V came to 3 bases and at J to 6 bases, leaving 9 bases not matched to a gene. There are 16 residues in the CDR3. The CDR3 reads CASSSRDRGIGNEQFF. The CDR3 DNA follows: TGTGCCAGCAGCTCCCGGGACAGGGGTATCGGCAATGAGCAGTTCTTC. Using reference TRBV5-4 and TRBJ2-1 for the parts outside the CDR3, the full variable domain is ETGVTQSPTHLIKTRGQQVTLRCSSQSGHNTVSWYQQALGQGPQFIFQYYREEENGRGNFPPRFSGLQFPNYSSELNVNALELDDSALYLCASSSRDRGIGNEQFFGPGTRLTVL.

This clone was counted a few times. The chain links TRBV18 to TRBJ2-3; D is undetermined. The CDR3 is 13 amino acids. Trimming took 6 bases from V and 5 from J, leaving 12 bases between them. The germline V gene has CDR1 KGHSH and CDR2 LQKENI. The CDR3 region is CASSGHEGDTQYF. In nucleotides, the CDR3 is TGTGCCAGCTCGGGCCACGAAGGAGATACGCAGTATTTT.

The gene calls are TRBV29-1 and TRBJ1-4; the D gene is possibly TRBD1 (6 bases). The V end was cut by 1 base, the J end by 8 bases, with 11 bases between. This CDR3 has 13 residues. Germline CDR1 reads SQVTM; CDR2 reads ANQGSEA. CDR3 in DNA: TGCAGCGTTGAAGCAGGGGTGCAGGAAAAACTGTTTTTT. Its protein is CSVEAGVQEKLFF.

The rearrangement joins TRBV7-7 to TRBJ2-5; 9 bases map to TRBD2. The CDR3 consists of 16 residues. Germline trimming cut 3 bases from V and 5 bases from J; bases unmatched to any gene: 10. Germline lookup yields CDR1 SSHAT and CDR2 FNYEAQ (reference sequence). The CDR3 DNA reads as TGTGCCAGCAGCTTTCATTTAGCGGGAGCAGGCGAGACCCAGTACTTC. This codes for CASSFHLAGAGETQYF.

The V call is TRBV6-5, the J call TRBJ1-1, with D perhaps TRBD1 (6 bases). CDR1 MNHEY and CDR2 SVGAGI come from the germline V gene. The CDR3 covers 14 residues. V lost 9 bases and J 3 bases, leaving 17 bases between the germline ends. Written as DNA, the CDR3 is TGTGCCAGTGCTAAGGACAGAGTATACACTGAAGCTTTCTTT. This sequence encodes CASAKDRVYTEAFF.

There are many counts of this clone. The gene calls are TRBV23-1 and TRBJ2-4, with D possibly being TRBD1 or TRBD2 (5 bases each). TRBV23-1 is placed among ORFs of uncertain function. The CDR3 is made up of 13 amino acids. The CDR3 is CALTGLAKNIQYF. The CDR3 DNA reads TGCGCTTTGACGGGGCTAGCCAAAAACATTCAGTACTTC.

The table lists this clone with a few counts. V and J are TRBV6-4 and TRBJ2-2; no definite D call. Germline values: CDR1 MRHNA, CDR2 SNTAGT. Deletions cut 6 bases from V and 1 base from J, with 9 bases between. This CDR3 has 14 amino acids. CDR3 sequence reads: CASRETLNTGELFF. The CDR3 DNA reads as TGTGCCAGCAGAGAGACACTGAACACCGGGGAGCTGTTTTTT.

This clone was seen repeatedly, ten times or more. The chain's CDR3 is CAITEQATYNEQFF. Here the CDR3 DNA reads TGTGCCATCACCGAACAGGCTACCTACAATGAGCAGTTCTTC. This sequence joins TRBV10-3 and TRBJ2-1, with D possibly TRBD1 on 5 matching bases. The V gene's germline CDR1 is ENHRY and CDR2 SYGVKD. This CDR3 region has 14 residues. Deletions cut 7 bases from V and 2 bases from J, with 12 bases between.

V usage is TRBV10-3 and J usage is TRBJ1-1; D not certain. In germline, CDR1 is ENHRY, CDR2 SYGVKD. The length of the CDR3 is 14 residues. V was shortened by 4 bases and J by 2 bases, with 11 bases between the two germline ends. The CDR3 is CAISGFKANTEAFF. DNA for the CDR3: TGTGCCATCAGTGGGTTTAAGGCTAACACTGAAGCTTTCTTT.

As DNA, the CDR3 is TGTGCCAGCAGGGGGCCCGGGGAGCTGTTTTTT. It yields the protein CASRGPGELFF. This chain joins TRBV27 and TRBJ2-2; D may be TRBD1 (5 bases). The CDR3 extends over 11 amino acids. Trimming pared 6 bases from V and 6 bases from J, leaving 5 bases between. Germline V gene data show CDR1 as MNHEY and CDR2 as SMNVEV (reference sequence).

This clone was recorded a few times. This chain connects TRBV7-2 to TRBJ1-2; D call uncertain. Per germline, CDR1 SGHTA and CDR2 FQGNSA. This CDR3 is 15 amino acids long. V gave up 1 base and J gave up 4 bases, with 13 bases separating them. For the CDR3, the DNA is TGTGCCAGCAGCTTAGGACCCGGACGGTTCTATGGCTACACCTTC. This encodes CASSLGPGRFYGYTF.

V and J are TRBV28 and TRBJ2-2, with 7 bases lining up with TRBD1. Germline V gene sequence: CDR1 MDHEN, CDR2 SYDVKM. The J segment lost 1 base and the V segment lost 5 bases, leaving 7 bases of the junction unmatched. The CDR3 runs 16 residues. The CDR3 sequence: CASSPARTGNTGELFF. The CDR3 DNA is TGTGCCAGCAGTCCCGCACGGACAGGGAACACCGGGGAGCTGTTTTTT.

V gene TRBV5-4 combines with J gene TRBJ1-2, with 7 positions matching TRBD1. The CDR3 consists of 13 residues. Germline V gives CDR1 SGHNT, CDR2 YYREEE (reference sequence). V shed 4 bases, J shed 8 bases, and the junction held 8 bases outside the gene matches. The CDR3 nucleotides read TGTGCCAGCAGCCCGACAGGGATTTACGGCTACACCTTC. It translates to CASSPTGIYGYTF.

This chain uses TRBV4-1 with TRBJ1-1, with D unresolved. The CDR3 consists of 14 residues. Germline CDR1 reads MGHRA; CDR2 reads YSYEKL. Between the trimmed V and J ends, which lost 0 bases and 5 bases, there was a span of 10 bases. The CDR3: CASSQDPPRTEAFF. The CDR3 region has the DNA TGCGCCAGCAGCCAAGACCCGCCACGGACTGAAGCTTTCTTT.

This clone appeared a few times. The chain joins TRBV5-4 to TRBJ2-3; no firm D call. CDR1 SGHNT and CDR2 YYREEE come from the germline V gene (reference sequence). Trimming shortened V by 2 bases and J by 3 bases, and 4 bases separated the two germline ends. The CDR3 sequence is 12 residues long. Here the CDR3 reads CASSFVTDTQYF. CDR3 nucleotide sequence: TGTGCCAGCAGCTTCGTGACAGATACGCAGTATTTT.